Below, 27 T cell receptor beta chains from the same sample are listed, as sequenced in a study of radiotherapy plus CTLA-4 blockade in lung cancer. The data were produced by immunoSEQ multiplex PCR, yet TCRdb's version contains in-frame clones alone and is incomplete. The data contain over 95,000 clones, about four fifths of them singletons. The sample was peripheral blood, taken from a patient treated with radiotherapy plus ipilimumab. All receptors derive from a human donor with non-small cell lung cancer who had a partial response to radiotherapy plus ipilimumab. Some clones in this sample may be carry-over from other donors' samples.

The genes are TRBV19 and TRBJ1-1; the match to TRBD1 covers 9 bases. Looked up from germline, CDR1 is LNHDA and CDR2 is SQIVND (reference sequence). The CDR3 consists of 18 residues. J gave up 4 bases and V 3 bases, and 15 bases lay outside the gene matches. CDR3 protein: CASSMGQGLIGRGTEAFF. CDR3 coding DNA: TGTGCCAGTAGTATGGGACAGGGCCTCATAGGTCGGGGCACTGAAGCTTTCTTT.

The rearrangement joins TRBV10-1 to TRBJ2-2, with TRBD1 identical over 8 bases. The CDR3 has 13 residues. CDR1 is WNHNN, CDR2 SYGVQD, per germline (reference sequence). With V trimmed by 5 bases and J by 7 bases, 3 bases remained unmatched. CDR3: CASSLTGDGELFF. The CDR3 DNA is TGCGCCAGCAGTCTGACAGGGGACGGGGAGCTGTTTTTT.

The chain combines TRBV5-1 with TRBJ2-7; D call uncertain. This CDR3 spans 14 amino acids. The germline CDR1 and CDR2 sequences are SGHRS and YFSETQ. V lost 0 bases and J lost 5, with 12 bases in between. The CDR3: CASSLDSGRDEQYF. In DNA form, the CDR3 reads TGCGCCAGCAGCTTGGACTCAGGCCGAGACGAGCAGTACTTC.

V is TRBV28 and J is TRBJ1-5, with 11 bases identical to TRBD1. V lost 5 bases, J lost 7 bases, and 7 bases stayed unmatched. There are 15 residues in the CDR3. Per germline, CDR1 MDHEN and CDR2 SYDVKM. DNA for the CDR3: TGTGCCAGCAGTGCGGCCGGGACAGGGGGACAGCCCCAGCATTTT. Translated, it gives CASSAAGTGGQPQHF.

The J gene is TRBJ1-6, the V gene TRBV11-2, with 9 bases aligning to TRBD1. The germline V gene has CDR1 SGHAT and CDR2 FQNNGV. Trimming cost V 0 bases and J 9 bases; bases outside gene matches: 0. The CDR3 totals 14 residues. The CDR3 coding sequence is TGTGCCAGCAGCTTAGAGGACAGGGGTTCACCCCTCCACTTT. Residues: CASSLEDRGSPLHF. The entire variable domain, with the rest obtained from reference TRBV11-2 and TRBJ1-6, is as follows: EAGVAQSPRYKIIEKRQSVAFWCNPISGHATLYWYQQILGQGPKLLIQFQNNGVVDDSQLPKDRFSAERLKGVDSTLKIQPAKLEDSAVYLCASSLEDRGSPLHFGNGTRLTVT.

The chain combines TRBV9 with TRBJ2-5, with D perhaps matching TRBD2 (6 bases). The CDR3 extends over 14 amino acids. Germline V gene sequence: CDR1 SGDLS, CDR2 YYNGEE. Trimming stripped 0 bases from V and 5 bases from J, with 11 bases between. CDR3 DNA: TGTGCCAGCAGCGTAGGGGGGGTTCGGGAGACCCAGTACTTC. Translation: CASSVGGVRETQYF. The full variable domain, completed using reference TRBV9 and TRBJ2-5, is DSGVTQTPKHLITATGQRVTLRCSPRSGDLSVYWYQQSLDQGLQFLIQYYNGEERAKGNILERFSAQQFPDLHSELNLSSLELGDSALYFCASSVGGVRETQYFGPGTRLLVL.

The V call is TRBV7-2, the J call TRBJ2-5, with TRBD2 matching 7 bases. V was clipped by 3 bases and J by 4 bases; unmatched bases: 8. CDR1 SGHTA and CDR2 FQGNSA come from the germline V gene. The CDR3 length is 15 residues. This chain's CDR3 is CASSLAGRTLETQYF. For the CDR3, the DNA is TGTGCCAGCAGCTTGGCCGGGAGGACCTTAGAGACCCAGTACTTC. Full variable domain (rest looked up from reference TRBV7-2 and TRBJ2-5): GAGVSQSPSNKVTEKGKDVELRCDPISGHTALYWYRQSLGQGLEFLIYFQGNSAPDKSGLPSDRFSAERTGGSVSTLTIQRTQQEDSAVYLCASSLAGRTLETQYFGPGTRLLVL.

The gene calls are TRBV7-2 and TRBJ1-5; no clear D gene. V was clipped by 1 base and J by 8 bases, with 9 bases between them. The germline gives CDR1 SGHTA, CDR2 FQGNSA. This CDR3 has 13 amino acids. CDR3 bases: TGTGCCAGCAGCTTAGTGACTACCGAGCCCCAGCATTTT. The encoded protein is CASSLVTTEPQHF.

This chain joins TRBV19 and TRBJ2-7; TRBD1 is a possible D gene (6 bases). Deletions cut 5 bases from V and 4 bases from J, with 18 bases between. This CDR3 is built from 15 residues. Germline V gives CDR1 LNHDA, CDR2 SQIVND (reference sequence). CDR3 DNA: TGTGCCAGTAGTGTTACAACAGGGCGGCTTTACGAGCAGTACTTC. Its translation: CASSVTTGRLYEQYF.

The rearrangement joins TRBV11-3 to TRBJ2-5, with 13 nucleotides matching TRBD2. Per the germline V gene, CDR1 is SGHNT and CDR2 is YENEEA. V dropped 5 bases and J dropped 5; count of bases not matched to a gene: 5. The CDR3 consists of 15 residues. CDR3 bases: TGTGCCAGCAGCCCACGGACTAGCGGGGGCGAGACCCAGTACTTC. It specifies CASSPRTSGGETQYF.

The V gene is TRBV7-2, the J gene TRBJ2-7; 8 positions agree with TRBD1. Germline V gene lookup returns CDR1 SGHTA and CDR2 FQGNSA. The CDR3 covers 15 residues. Losses at the gene ends were 5 bases for V and 2 bases for J; bases not matched to a gene: 8. For the CDR3, the DNA is TGTGCCAGCAGCCTTACAGGGGGGAGTGCCTACGAGCAGTACTTC. Residues: CASSLTGGSAYEQYF.

The rearrangement joins TRBV7-2 to TRBJ2-1; 8 nucleotides agree with TRBD2. This CDR3 has 15 residues. The V and J ends lost 3 bases and 2 bases, in that order; junction bases with no gene match: 3. Germline loops: CDR1 SGHTA, CDR2 FQGNSA. For the CDR3, the DNA is TGTGCCAGCAGCTTTCTAGCGGGCACCTACAATGAGCAGTTCTTC. Its translation is CASSFLAGTYNEQFF.

CDR3 nucleotides: TGTGCCAGCAGTGGAAGATACACCGCAACTAATGAAAAACTGTTTTTT. This codes for CASSGRYTATNEKLFF. The chain employs TRBV6-1 and TRBJ1-4; D not resolved. Trimming removed 4 bases at V and 0 bases at J, with 12 bases between. Germline assignment: CDR1 MNHNS and CDR2 SASEGT. This CDR3 is built from 16 residues.

With respect to this clone: This specimen includes other DNA sequences encoding the same CDR3. V usage is TRBV7-9 and J usage is TRBJ1-2; 7 bases are shared with TRBD1. This CDR3 contains 14 residues. V lost 9 bases, J lost 4 bases, and 11 bases stayed unmatched. Germline CDR1 is SEHNR and CDR2 is FQNEAQ (reference sequence). This CDR3 reads CASRPGQGGYGYTF. CDR3 DNA sequence: TGTGCCAGTCGACCGGGGCAGGGGGGCTATGGCTACACCTTC.

This clone was seen a handful of times. The CDR3 nucleotides are TGCGCCAGCAGCCAAGATCGGAGCGCTGGCGAGCAGTACTTC. Amino acids: CASSQDRSAGEQYF. V and J are TRBV4-1 and TRBJ2-7; D not resolved. The CDR3 is 14 residues long. V was shortened by 0 bases and J by 6 bases, with 12 bases between the two germline ends. Germline CDR1 is MGHRA and CDR2 is YSYEKL.

The chain combines TRBV5-5 with TRBJ2-1; 7 bases align to TRBD2. The germline V gene has CDR1 SGHKS and CDR2 YYEKEE (reference sequence). There are 12 residues in the CDR3. The junction had 4 bases not matched to a gene; V was cut back by 4 bases and J by 9 bases. CDR3 loop: CASSHWGGEQFF. The CDR3 DNA sequence: TGTGCCAGCAGCCATTGGGGGGGTGAGCAGTTCTTC. Combining the CDR3 with reference TRBV5-5 and TRBJ2-1 gives the whole variable domain DAGVTQSPTHLIKTRGQQVTLRCSPISGHKSVSWYQQVLGQGPQFIFQYYEKEERGRGNFPDRFSARQFPNYSSELNVNALLLGDSALYLCASSHWGGEQFFGPGTRLTVL.

As to this clone: The germline gene is not matched at one end of the junction; a read error may be the cause. The chain carries TRBV25-1 and TRBJ1-1, with D possibly being TRBD1 (6 bases). Germline V lookup: CDR1 MGHDK, CDR2 SYGVNS. The CDR3 totals 13 residues. CDR3 sequence reads: CASSEVGRTEFSF. CDR3 coding DNA: TGTGCCAGCAGTGAAGTGGGTAGGACAGAGTTCTCCTTT.

The chain couples TRBV5-6 to TRBJ2-7, with TRBD2 matching over 11 bases. This CDR3 spans 16 amino acids. Trimming removed 2 bases from V and 2 bases from J; junction bases left unmatched: 6. Germline V gene data show CDR1 as SGHDT and CDR2 as YYEEEE. CDR3 nucleotides: TGTGCCAGCAGCTTCCGGACTAGCGGGCTCACCTACGAGCAGTACTTC. Translation: CASSFRTSGLTYEQYF.

Here the CDR3 DNA reads TGCGCCAGCAGCCAAAAGACAGTCAATAGCAATCAGCCCCAGCATTTT. Translated, it gives CASSQKTVNSNQPQHF. The chain joins TRBV4-3 to TRBJ1-5, with D possibly matching TRBD1 (5 bases). V was shortened by 2 bases and J by 0 bases, with 11 bases between the two germline ends. Germline V gene lookup returns CDR1 LGHNA and CDR2 YSLEER. The CDR3 has 16 amino acids.

This clone showed up just a few times. The J gene is TRBJ1-6, the V gene TRBV6-5, with D maybe TRBD1 (5 bases). This CDR3 spans 15 amino acids. Deletions cut 7 bases from V and 7 bases from J, with 17 bases between. CDR1 MNHEY and CDR2 SVGAGI come from the germline V gene. The CDR3 protein is CASNSLTVTNSPLHF. CDR3 nucleotides: TGTGCCAGCAATTCCCTGACAGTCACCAATTCACCCCTCCACTTT.

The rearrangement uses TRBV6-4 and TRBJ2-3; maybe TRBD1 (6 bases). Trimming left V 3 bases short and J 4 bases short, with 8 bases between. Germline V gene data show CDR1 as MRHNA and CDR2 as SNTAGT. This CDR3 contains 13 residues. The CDR3 loop is CASSEQGSDTQYF. The CDR3 DNA reads TGTGCCAGCAGTGAACAGGGTTCAGATACGCAGTATTTT.

J is TRBJ2-1 and V is TRBV30, with 7 bases aligning to TRBD1. Germline trimming cut 2 bases from V and 12 bases from J; bases unmatched to any gene: 4. The CDR3 runs 11 residues. Germline CDR1 and CDR2: GTSNPN and SVGIG (reference sequence). CDR3 loop: CAWSLRQGQFF. CDR3 nucleotide sequence: TGTGCCTGGAGTCTTCGACAGGGGCAGTTCTTC.

This sequence joins TRBV10-2 and TRBJ2-1, with 8 bases identical to TRBD1. The CDR3 has 16 residues. The V gene's germline CDR1 is WSHSY and CDR2 SAAADI. Trimming removed 6 bases from V and 2 bases from J; junction bases left unmatched: 9. For the CDR3, the DNA is TGCGCCAGCAGATCAGGGGACAGGCTCACCTACAATGAGCAGTTCTTC. Its translation is CASRSGDRLTYNEQFF.

The sample holds one count of this clone. The chain uses TRBV5-6 and TRBJ1-3; 9 nucleotides match TRBD1. Germline lookup yields CDR1 SGHDT and CDR2 YYEEEE. V lost 4 bases, J lost 2 bases, and 7 bases stayed unmatched. This CDR3 has 16 residues. The CDR3 sequence: CASSIYTGGTGNTIYF. The DNA of the CDR3 is TGTGCCAGCAGCATCTATACAGGGGGCACTGGAAACACCATATATTTT.

The chain carries TRBV7-3 and TRBJ1-5, with D possibly matching TRBD1 (6 bases). V gave up 5 bases and J gave up 4 bases, with 9 bases separating them. Germline assignment: CDR1 SGHTA and CDR2 FQGTGA. This CDR3 contains 13 residues. The CDR3 region has the DNA TGTGCCAGCAGCCCAACAGGGAATCAGCCCCAGCATTTT. Translated, it gives CASSPTGNQPQHF.

J is TRBJ2-5 and V is TRBV27; 9 bases fit TRBD1. The J segment lost 5 bases and the V segment lost 5 bases, leaving 9 bases of the junction unmatched. Germline V gives CDR1 MNHEY, CDR2 SMNVEV (reference sequence). The CDR3 totals 15 residues. The CDR3: CASSRQHRGRETQYF. The CDR3 DNA reads TGTGCCAGCAGTCGACAACACAGGGGGCGGGAGACCCAGTACTTC.

The chain uses TRBV9 and TRBJ1-4, with 10 bases fitting TRBD1. The ends lost 0 bases at V and 5 bases at J; junction bases unmatched: 1. This CDR3 spans 15 amino acids. Per the germline V gene, CDR1 is SGDLS and CDR2 is YYNGEE. CDR3 protein: CASSVATGGNEKLFF. The CDR3 DNA follows: TGTGCCAGCAGCGTAGCGACAGGGGGCAATGAAAAACTGTTTTTT.